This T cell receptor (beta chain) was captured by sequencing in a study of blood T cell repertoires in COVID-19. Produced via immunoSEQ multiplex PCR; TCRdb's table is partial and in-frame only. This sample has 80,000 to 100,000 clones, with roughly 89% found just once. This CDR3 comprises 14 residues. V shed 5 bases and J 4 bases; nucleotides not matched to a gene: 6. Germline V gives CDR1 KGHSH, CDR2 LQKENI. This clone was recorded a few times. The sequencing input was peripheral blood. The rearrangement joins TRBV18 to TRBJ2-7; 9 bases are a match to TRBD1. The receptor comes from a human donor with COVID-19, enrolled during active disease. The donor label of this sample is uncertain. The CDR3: CASSNPGQGYEQYF. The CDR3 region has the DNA TGTGCCAGCTCAAATCCGGGACAGGGTTACGAGCAGTACTTC.